This passage covers 22 T cell receptor beta chains from one sample sequenced in a study of blood T cell repertoires in COVID-19. Method: immunoSEQ multiplex PCR; TCRdb's copy keeps in-frame clones and lacks some. This sample has under 75,000 clones, with 81% found just once. Sequencing used peripheral blood. All receptors derive from a woman aged 80 or over with active or convalescent COVID-19.

V usage is TRBV18 and J usage is TRBJ2-5, with D unclear. Germline V gives CDR1 KGHSH, CDR2 LQKENI. The CDR3 is 13 residues long. V lost 0 bases and J 5 bases, leaving 7 bases between the germline ends. CDR3 in DNA: TGTGCCAGCTCACCACCGAACGGGGAGACCCAGTACTTC. Its protein product is CASSPPNGETQYF.

V gene TRBV7-8 combines with J gene TRBJ2-2, with D unresolved. Germline V gene lookup returns CDR1 SGHVS and CDR2 FQNEAQ. This CDR3 is 15 amino acids long. V was shortened by 1 base and J by 4 bases, with 10 bases between the two germline ends. CDR3 amino acids: CASSLGNSFTGELFF. The CDR3 bases are TGTGCCAGCAGCTTAGGGAACAGCTTCACCGGGGAGCTGTTTTTT.

Concerning this clone: A junction end diverges from the germline sequence, so it may reflect a read error. The DNA of the CDR3 is TGTGCCAGTAGTGGGACAGGGCGAAACTACGGGCAGTACTTC. Its protein product is CASSGTGRNYGQYF. The gene calls are TRBV19 and TRBJ2-7, with TRBD1 matching over 9 bases. CDR1 and CDR2 from the germline V gene are LNHDA and SQIVND (reference sequence). The length of the CDR3 is 14 residues.

V gene TRBV7-2 combines with J gene TRBJ1-2; no clear D. From germline, CDR1 is SGHTA and CDR2 FQGNSA. The V end lost 5 bases, the J end lost 0 bases, and 10 bases lay between the germline ends. The CDR3 is 14 amino acids. The CDR3 sequence: CASSPPPANYGYTF. CDR3 coding DNA: TGTGCCAGCAGCCCCCCCCCAGCTAACTATGGCTACACCTTC.

V is TRBV12-3 or TRBV12-4 and J is TRBJ2-3; perhaps TRBD1 as D (5 bases). The CDR3 loop spans 12 amino acids. V lost 6 bases to trimming and J lost 10 bases, with 14 bases between them. The CDR3 sequence: CASSYGAVSQYF. The CDR3 DNA is TGTGCCAGCAGCTATGGGGCAGTCTCGCAGTATTTT.

This clone was picked up one time. The rearrangement uses TRBV6-2 or TRBV6-3 and TRBJ1-4; possibly TRBD1 for D (5 bases). This CDR3 spans 16 amino acids. The germline V and J ends were trimmed by 5 bases and 4 bases, with 17 bases remaining between them. Germline V CDR1 and CDR2: MNHEY, SVGEGT. This CDR3 is CASSRRTSSSNEKLFF. The DNA for the CDR3 is TGTGCCAGCAGTAGACGGACATCGTCAAGTAATGAAAAACTGTTTTTT.

V and J are TRBV25-1 and TRBJ1-1, with 7 positions matching TRBD1. This CDR3 is 13 amino acids long. V lost 6 bases to trimming and J lost 4 bases; unmatched junction nucleotides: 5. Looked up from germline, CDR1 is MGHDK and CDR2 is SYGVNS. The CDR3 bases are TGTGCCAGCAGCACAGGGGTTTTCACTGAAGCTTTCTTT. Translated: CASSTGVFTEAFF.

The chain links TRBV9 to TRBJ2-7, with D perhaps matching TRBD2 (5 bases). The CDR3 spans 13 residues. CDR1 is SGDLS, CDR2 YYNGEE, per germline. V was cut by 4 bases and J by 6 bases, with 14 bases left in between. CDR3 protein: CASSLQLGSEQYF. The CDR3 region has the DNA TGTGCCAGCAGCTTGCAACTAGGTTCCGAGCAGTACTTC.

The V and J genes are TRBV7-2 and TRBJ2-3, with 9 bases matching TRBD1. This CDR3 has 16 residues. The V segment lost 3 bases and the J segment 6 bases; nucleotides outside the gene matches: 10. CDR1 SGHTA and CDR2 FQGNSA come from the germline V gene. The CDR3 DNA is TGTGCCAGCAGCTTCGCCGGGACAGGGAGTATGGATACGCAGTATTTT. Translated, it gives CASSFAGTGSMDTQYF.

This chain connects TRBV21-1 to TRBJ2-3; TRBD1 was called by the table and not checked on the DNA. TRBV21-1 is a known pseudogene. The CDR3 has 18 residues. CDR3 bases: TGTGCCAGCAGCAAAGCGATGGGACAGGCCTTTCCGTTGGGTAGGTGGTATTTT. Translation: CASSKAMGQAFPLGRWYF.

V gene TRBV3-1 (or the pseudogene TRBV3-2) combines with J gene TRBJ2-7; TRBD1 agrees at 11 bases. J lost 3 bases, V lost 4 bases, and 5 bases had no gene match. Germline V CDR1 and CDR2: LGHDT, YNNKEL (reference sequence). The CDR3 runs 15 residues. The CDR3 protein is CASSPTGTGGYEQYF. The CDR3, as DNA: TGTGCCAGCAGCCCGACCGGGACAGGGGGCTACGAGCAGTACTTC.

The chain joins TRBV7-2 to TRBJ1-1; 7 bases fit TRBD1. CDR3 length equals 14 residues. Germline values: CDR1 SGHTA, CDR2 FQGNSA. J was trimmed by 0 bases and V by 5 bases; bases with no gene match: 3. The CDR3: CASSRTGVNTEAFF. The DNA of the CDR3 is TGTGCCAGCAGCCGTACAGGGGTGAACACTGAAGCTTTCTTT.

The V and J genes are TRBV19 and TRBJ2-2; TRBD1 is a possible D gene (5 bases). V gave up 6 bases and J gave up 4 bases, with 9 bases separating them. This CDR3 comprises 13 residues. Germline-derived CDR1 and CDR2 are LNHDA and SQIVND (reference sequence). CDR3 nucleotide sequence: TGTGCCAGTAGCCAGGGCCCCACCGGGGAGCTGTTTTTT. Amino acids: CASSQGPTGELFF.

The V and J genes are TRBV19 and TRBJ2-1; 7 nucleotides match TRBD2. The trim removed 1 base at V and 4 bases at J, leaving 7 bases unmatched. From germline, CDR1 is LNHDA and CDR2 SQIVND (reference sequence). CDR3 length equals 16 residues. The DNA for the CDR3 is TGTGCCAGTAGTATAGTCCGCGGGGGTCATTACAATGAGCAGTTCTTC. Residues: CASSIVRGGHYNEQFF. Drawing the rest from reference TRBV19 and TRBJ2-1, the complete variable domain is DGGITQSPKYLFRKEGQNVTLSCEQNLNHDAMYWYRQDPGQGLRLIYYSQIVNDFQKGDIAEGYSVSREKKESFPLTVTSAQKNPTAFYLCASSIVRGGHYNEQFFGPGTRLTVL.

This chain joins TRBV5-1 and TRBJ2-3; tentatively, D is TRBD1 (6 bases). The V and J ends lost 1 base and 6 bases respectively, with 15 bases between them. The germline V gene encodes CDR1 SGHRS and CDR2 YFSETQ. This CDR3 has 15 amino acids. In nucleotides, the CDR3 is TGCGCCAGCAGCTTGTCGACAGGTGGGGCGGATACGCAGTATTTT. This encodes CASSLSTGGADTQYF.

This clone has just a few counts. The rearrangement links TRBV3-1 (or the pseudogene TRBV3-2) to TRBJ2-1; D remains ambiguous. Germline V gene sequence: CDR1 LGHDT, CDR2 YNNKEL (reference sequence). V dropped 1 base and J dropped 1 base, with 8 bases sitting between them. The CDR3 runs to 15 residues. CDR3 nucleotide sequence: TGTGCCAGCAGCCAAGTGAGGCAGTCCTACAATGAGCAGTTCTTC. This gives the protein CASSQVRQSYNEQFF.

The rearrangement uses TRBV27 and TRBJ1-6; 10 bases are a match to TRBD1. CDR1 is MNHEY, CDR2 SMNVEV, per germline (reference sequence). Losses at the gene ends were 5 bases for V and 7 bases for J; bases not matched to a gene: 5. The CDR3 sequence is 15 residues long. The CDR3: CASSPWDRGNSPLHF. CDR3 in DNA: TGTGCCAGCAGTCCTTGGGACAGGGGAAATTCACCCCTCCACTTT.

CDR3 protein: CASRKQGAWDTEAFF. The DNA of the CDR3 is TGTGCCAGCAGGAAACAGGGGGCTTGGGACACTGAAGCTTTCTTT. J is TRBJ1-1 and V is TRBV7-2; 9 bases fit TRBD1. Unmatched junction bases numbered 8, after V lost 6 bases and J lost 3 bases. This CDR3 region has 15 residues. The germline gives CDR1 SGHTA, CDR2 FQGNSA.

V usage is TRBV19 and J usage is TRBJ1-5; 7 nucleotides align to TRBD1. V shed 5 bases and J 0 bases; nucleotides not matched to a gene: 7. The length of the CDR3 is 16 residues. Germline V lookup: CDR1 LNHDA, CDR2 SQIVND (reference sequence). For the CDR3, the DNA is TGTGCCAGTAGTGTGGCGGGACAGAATAGCAATCAGCCCCAGCATTTT. As protein: CASSVAGQNSNQPQHF.

This rearrangement joins TRBV2 to TRBJ1-6; 10 nucleotides align to TRBD1. CDR1 is SNHLY and CDR2 is FYNNEI in the germline V gene. The junction had 5 bases not matched to a gene; V was cut back by 4 bases and J by 8 bases. This CDR3 contains 15 residues. The CDR3 DNA reads TGTGCCAGCAGTGCCCAGACAGGGGGCTATTCACCCCTCCACTTT. Its protein product is CASSAQTGGYSPLHF. The full variable domain, with the rest looked up from reference TRBV2 and TRBJ1-6, is EPEVTQTPSHQVTQMGQEVILRCVPISNHLYFYWYRQILGQKVEFLVSFYNNEISEKSEIFDDQFSVERPDGSNFTLKIRSTKLEDSAMYFCASSAQTGGYSPLHFGNGTRLTVT.

The chain links TRBV5-1 to TRBJ2-3; TRBD2 matches at 10 bases. Germline CDR1 is SGHRS and CDR2 is YFSETQ. The trim removed 0 bases at V and 5 bases at J, leaving 9 bases unmatched. This CDR3 comprises 17 residues. CDR3 bases: TGCGCCAGCAGCTTGGCTACTAGCGGGGCGGTCATAGATACGCAGTATTTT. Amino acids: CASSLATSGAVIDTQYF.

The chain recombines TRBV11-2 with TRBJ1-4; 7 bases line up with TRBD1. The CDR3 is 15 amino acids. CDR1 and CDR2 (germline): SGHAT, FQNNGV. V lost 6 bases and J lost 3; bases outside the gene matches: 7. The CDR3 nucleotides are TGTGCCAGCAGAGACGCCGGGACAGCTAATGAAAAACTGTTTTTT. This encodes CASRDAGTANEKLFF.